The TCR beta chain described here comes from a study of T cell responses to AZD1222 COVID-19 vaccine. With regard to this clone: Its antigen is unidentified.

Study conclusions and caveats: Spike-wide vaccine-associated CD4 TCRs dominated at 160-218 and 743-854.

Here immunoSEQ multiplex PCR was the method, and the copy in TCRdb shows in-frame clones only, minus some. Here the sample spans more than 130,000 clones, 90% being singletons. The CDR3 consists of 16 residues. The germline V gene has CDR1 LNHDA and CDR2 SQIVND (reference sequence). After removal of 5 bases from V and 4 bases from J, the junction contained 8 bases not matched to a gene. V usage is TRBV19 and J usage is TRBJ2-7; 13 bases align to TRBD2. Sequencing used peripheral blood, obtained on day 0 of AZD1222 vaccination. The sequence came from an adult in good health. CDR3 in DNA: TGTGCCAGTAGTTCATCCGGGACTAGCGGGACATACGAGCAGTACTTC. Protein: CASSSSGTSGTYEQYF.